The TCR beta chain described here comes from a study of early stage breast cancer tumors. Whole-study context: Of some 17 invasive breast tumors, about a dozen were hormone receptor-positive, HER2-negative. Notes on the study in general: Enriched TCRB sequences shared across patients were mostly commonly generated sequences.

Some clones are missing from TCRdb's copy, which holds only in-frame ones; the method was immunoSEQ multiplex PCR. The sample lists tens of thousands of clones, about 89% occurring once. The V end lost 5 bases, the J end lost 8 bases, and 15 bases lay between the germline ends. CDR1 and CDR2 from the germline V gene are SNHLY and FYNNEI. The CDR3 is made up of 13 amino acids. Comments on this clone: Its target is unknown.

The chain carries TRBV2 and TRBJ1-2; D gene uncertain. The source is a person aged 70 to 85 with breast cancer. The sequenced material came from blood. CDR3 DNA: TGTGCCAGCAGTAGAGAGTACCCTTGGGGCTACACCTTC. It encodes CASSREYPWGYTF.